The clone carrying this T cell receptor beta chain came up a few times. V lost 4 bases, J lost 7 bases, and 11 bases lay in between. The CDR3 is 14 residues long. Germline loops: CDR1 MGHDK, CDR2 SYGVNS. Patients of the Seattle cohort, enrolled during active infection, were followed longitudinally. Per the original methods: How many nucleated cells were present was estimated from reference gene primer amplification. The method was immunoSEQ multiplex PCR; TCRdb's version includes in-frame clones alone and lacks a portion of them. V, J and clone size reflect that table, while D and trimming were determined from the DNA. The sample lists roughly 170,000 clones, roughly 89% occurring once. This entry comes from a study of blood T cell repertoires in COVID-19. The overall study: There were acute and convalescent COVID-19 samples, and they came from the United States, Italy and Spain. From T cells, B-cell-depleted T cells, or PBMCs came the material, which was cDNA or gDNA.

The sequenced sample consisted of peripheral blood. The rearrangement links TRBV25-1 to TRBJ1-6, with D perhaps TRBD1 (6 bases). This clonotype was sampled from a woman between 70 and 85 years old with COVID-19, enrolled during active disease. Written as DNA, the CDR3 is TGTGCCAGCAGTGCGACAGGATTCAATTCACCCCTCCACTTT. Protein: CASSATGFNSPLHF. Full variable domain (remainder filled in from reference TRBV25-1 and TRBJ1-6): EADIYQTPRYLVIGTGKKITLECSQTMGHDKMYWYQQDPGMELHLIHYSYGVNSTEKGDLSSESTVSRIRTEHFPLTLESARPSHTSQYLCASSATGFNSPLHFGNGTRLTVT.